A single sample is the source of the 11 T cell receptor beta chains below, sequenced in a study of T cell responses to AZD1222 COVID-19 vaccine. Only in-frame clones appear in the TCRdb table, and some are missing; sequencing was by immunoSEQ multiplex PCR. The table includes 190,000 or so clones, about 94% detected once. This material consisted of peripheral blood, taken 28 days after the second AZD1222 dose. These receptors all come from an adult who received the AZD1222 COVID-19 vaccine.

The chain employs TRBV11-2 and TRBJ2-5, with 10 bases fitting TRBD2. The CDR3 sequence is 16 residues long. The germline V gene encodes CDR1 SGHAT and CDR2 FQNNGV. V gave up 0 bases and J gave up 5 bases; unmatched junction bases: 6. DNA for the CDR3: TGTGCCAGCAGCTTAGAGCCAGCGGGGGGGATGGAGACCCAGTACTTC. Its protein product is CASSLEPAGGMETQYF.

The chain joins TRBV9 to TRBJ2-3; no clear D gene. This CDR3 comprises 14 residues. Trimming cost V 2 bases and J 2 bases, with 9 bases left between them. Germline lookup yields CDR1 SGDLS and CDR2 YYNGEE. The CDR3 loop is CASSVLPNTDTQYF. The DNA of the CDR3 is TGTGCCAGCAGCGTCCTGCCTAACACAGATACGCAGTATTTT.

The chain uses TRBV6-5 and TRBJ1-2; D not certain. The ends were cut back, 6 bases at V and 3 bases at J, with 8 bases in the middle. The CDR3 spans 12 residues. Germline V gene data show CDR1 as MNHEY and CDR2 as SVGAGI. The CDR3 DNA follows: TGTGCCAGCAGCCAACGAGACTATGGCTACACCTTC. Amino acids: CASSQRDYGYTF.

The CDR3 sequence is CASSSTGGTGELFF. For the CDR3, the DNA is TGTGCCAGCAGCTCGACAGGAGGGACCGGGGAGCTGTTTTTT. The chain links TRBV11-1 to TRBJ2-2; the D gene could be TRBD1 or TRBD2 (6 bases each). The V end lost 4 bases, the J end lost 5 bases, and 11 bases lay between the germline ends. The CDR3 covers 14 residues. CDR1 and CDR2 from the germline V gene are SGHAT and FQDESV (reference sequence).

The chain links TRBV6-2 or TRBV6-3 to TRBJ1-1; perhaps TRBD1 as D (5 bases). This CDR3 contains 12 residues. Germline loops: CDR1 MNHEY, CDR2 SVGEGT. Trimming pared 4 bases from V and 6 bases from J, leaving 9 bases between. For the CDR3, the DNA is TGTGCCAGCAGTTCTCCAGGGTCTGAAGCTTTCTTT. The encoded protein is CASSSPGSEAFF.

In its sample, this clone was seen once. The rearrangement joins TRBV7-8 to TRBJ1-1; D is unresolved. Per the germline V gene, CDR1 is SGHVS and CDR2 is FQNEAQ. V dropped 2 bases and J dropped 4 bases, with 8 bases sitting between them. This CDR3 has 13 amino acids. The CDR3 here is CASSLQGGTEAFF. The CDR3 region has the DNA TGTGCCAGCAGCTTACAAGGTGGCACTGAAGCTTTCTTT.

The rearrangement joins TRBV7-8 to TRBJ2-7; 13 nucleotides line up with TRBD2. The CDR3 runs to 16 residues. Germline V gene sequence: CDR1 SGHVS, CDR2 FQNEAQ. Trimming removed 5 bases from V and 7 bases from J; junction bases left unmatched: 11. DNA for the CDR3: TGTGCCAGCAGCCGAGCTGGGACTAGCGGGGATGGGGAGCAGTACTTC. This codes for CASSRAGTSGDGEQYF.

The chain joins TRBV5-4 to TRBJ1-2, with 7 bases lining up with TRBD1. Trimming removed 4 bases from V and 2 bases from J; junction bases left unmatched: 5. CDR1 SGHNT and CDR2 YYREEE come from the germline V gene (reference sequence). CDR3 size: 14 residues. The CDR3 region is CASSDQGVNYGYTF. The CDR3 DNA follows: TGTGCCAGCAGCGACCAGGGGGTGAACTATGGCTACACCTTC.

This rearrangement joins TRBV5-1 to TRBJ1-6, with 7 bases aligning to TRBD1. Per the germline V gene, CDR1 is SGHRS and CDR2 is YFSETQ. V lost 0 bases to trimming and J lost 8 bases; unmatched junction nucleotides: 5. The CDR3 extends over 15 amino acids. The CDR3 DNA sequence: TGCGCCAGCAGCTTGGGTCCAGGGGGGGATTCACCCCTCCACTTT. This codes for CASSLGPGGDSPLHF.

The gene calls are TRBV13 and TRBJ1-1; TRBD1 matches at 10 bases. V dropped 1 base and J dropped 8; count of bases not matched to a gene: 4. Germline V gives CDR1 PRHDT, CDR2 FYEKMQ (reference sequence). CDR3 length equals 14 residues. The CDR3 DNA reads as TGTGCCAGCAGCTTAGTGACAGGGGGCTTGGAAGCTTTCTTT. This translates into CASSLVTGGLEAFF.

The chain recombines TRBV23-1 with TRBJ2-7; D call uncertain. TRBV23-1 is labeled an ORF, and its function is uncertain. There are 14 residues in the CDR3. V lost 8 bases and J 9 bases, leaving 23 bases between the germline ends. This chain's CDR3 is CASPPDETQIVQYF. The CDR3 DNA reads as TGCGCCAGCCCCCCGGACGAGACCCAAATCGTGCAGTACTTC.